This T cell receptor (beta chain) was observed in a study of blood T cells in healthy people across ages. Study-wide points: In older individuals, TCR beta diversity per million T cells was lower, falling roughly linearly with age.

This clonotype was seen a few times. Its antigen remains unknown. V lost 3 bases to trimming and J lost 5 bases, with 11 bases between them. Germline V gene sequence: CDR1 SQVTM, CDR2 ANQGSEA. This CDR3 has 13 amino acids. Alongside a J-beta primer mix, a sample-barcoded 5' primer served in a second PCR lasting about 7 to 11 cycles. TCRdb processed the 5' RACE reads anew with MiXCR; each CDR3 protein has one entry. The sample records over 950,000 distinct CDR3 sequences, more than 30% being singletons. The material sequenced was blood. The genes are TRBV29-1 and TRBJ1-5, with D tentatively TRBD1 (6 bases). This sequence was found in a young man in good health. In nucleotides, the CDR3 is TGCAGCGTTGATATCGGGGGCGATCAGCCCCAGCATTTT. It encodes CSVDIGGDQPQHF.